What follows is one T cell receptor (beta chain) and its context. No antigen is known for it. From germline, CDR1 is SGHKS and CDR2 YYEKEE (reference sequence). This CDR3 has 15 amino acids. The V end was cut by 5 bases, the J end by 2 bases, with 15 bases between. The sample is drawn from a study of T-cell memory formation after mild COVID-19. At the level of the study: Clusters of TCRs were largely donor specific. Points from the study as a whole: Whether second-wave clones peaking at day 37 were SARS-CoV-2 specific went unconfirmed.

The 5'RACE method, run with constant-segment primers, produced TCR alpha and TCR beta cDNA libraries (carrying sample barcodes and UMIs). TCRdb re-analysed the 5' RACE reads in MiXCR, keeping a single row per CDR3 protein. The data contain 150,000 to 200,000 distinct CDR3 sequences, roughly 17% of them singletons. V and J are TRBV5-5 and TRBJ2-3; D unclear. The sequenced material came from PBMCs or a T cell subset sorted from them (not recorded which). The clonotype was recovered from an adult woman who had mild COVID-19 (a few samples of this study predate the infection). Cell type and time point are not known. The CDR3 nucleotides are TGTGCCAGCAGATTCGGGCCTCAGCCCACAGATACGCAGTATTTT. It is translated as CASRFGPQPTDTQYF.